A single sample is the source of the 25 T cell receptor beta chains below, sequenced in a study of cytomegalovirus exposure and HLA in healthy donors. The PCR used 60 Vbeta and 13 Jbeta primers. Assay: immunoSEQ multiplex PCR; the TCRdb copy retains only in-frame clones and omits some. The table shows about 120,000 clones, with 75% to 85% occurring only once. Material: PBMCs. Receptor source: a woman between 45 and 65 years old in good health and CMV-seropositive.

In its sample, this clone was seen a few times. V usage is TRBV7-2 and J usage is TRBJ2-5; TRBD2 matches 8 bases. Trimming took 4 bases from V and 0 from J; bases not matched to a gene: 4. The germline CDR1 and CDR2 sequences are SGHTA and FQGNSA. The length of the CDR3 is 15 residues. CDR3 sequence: CASSWSGGYQETQYF. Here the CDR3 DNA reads TGTGCCAGCAGCTGGTCGGGGGGGTACCAAGAGACCCAGTACTTC.

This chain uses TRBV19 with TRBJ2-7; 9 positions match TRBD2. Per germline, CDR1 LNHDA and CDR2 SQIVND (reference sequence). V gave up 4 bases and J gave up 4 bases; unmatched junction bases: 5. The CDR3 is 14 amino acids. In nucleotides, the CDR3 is TGTGCCAGTAGTAGTAGCGGGAGTTATTACGAGCAGTACTTC. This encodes CASSSSGSYYEQYF.

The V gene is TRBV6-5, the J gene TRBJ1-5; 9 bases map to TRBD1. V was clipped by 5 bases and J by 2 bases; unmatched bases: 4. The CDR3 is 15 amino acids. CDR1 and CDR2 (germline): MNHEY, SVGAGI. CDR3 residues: CASSGTGIGNQPQHF. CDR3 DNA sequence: TGTGCCAGCAGTGGGACAGGGATCGGCAATCAGCCCCAGCATTTT.

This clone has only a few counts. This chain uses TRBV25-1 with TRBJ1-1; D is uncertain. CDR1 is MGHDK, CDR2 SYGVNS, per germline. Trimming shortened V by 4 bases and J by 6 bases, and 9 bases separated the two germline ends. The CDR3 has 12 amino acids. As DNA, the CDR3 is TGTGCCAGCAGTGGAGTGATGCCTGAAGCTTTCTTT. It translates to CASSGVMPEAFF.

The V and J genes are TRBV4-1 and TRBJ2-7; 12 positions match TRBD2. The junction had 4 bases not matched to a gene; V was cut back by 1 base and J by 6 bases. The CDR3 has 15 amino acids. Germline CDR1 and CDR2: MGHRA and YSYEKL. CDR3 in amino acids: CASSQGLAGVGEQYF. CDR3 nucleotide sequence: TGCGCCAGCAGCCAAGGACTAGCGGGAGTCGGCGAGCAGTACTTC.

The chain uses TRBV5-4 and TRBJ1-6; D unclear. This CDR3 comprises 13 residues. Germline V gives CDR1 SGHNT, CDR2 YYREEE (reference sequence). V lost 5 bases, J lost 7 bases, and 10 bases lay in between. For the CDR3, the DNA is TGTGCCAGCAGGGGGTCGGGGAATTCACCCCTCCACTTT. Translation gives CASRGSGNSPLHF.

CDR3 loop: CASGQVAGETQYF. CDR3 DNA: TGTGCCAGCGGCCAGGTTGCTGGAGAGACCCAGTACTTC. V usage is TRBV2 and J usage is TRBJ2-5, with D uncertain. CDR3 length: 13 residues. Trimming stripped 8 bases from V and 4 bases from J, with 14 bases between. Germline assignment: CDR1 SNHLY and CDR2 FYNNEI. Full variable domain (missing parts from reference TRBV2 and TRBJ2-5): EPEVTQTPSHQVTQMGQEVILRCVPISNHLYFYWYRQILGQKVEFLVSFYNNEISEKSEIFDDQFSVERPDGSNFTLKIRSTKLEDSAMYFCASGQVAGETQYFGPGTRLLVL.

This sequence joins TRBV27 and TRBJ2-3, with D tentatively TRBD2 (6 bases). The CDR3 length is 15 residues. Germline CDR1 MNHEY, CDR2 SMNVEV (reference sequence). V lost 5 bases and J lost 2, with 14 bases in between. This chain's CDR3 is CASSAPGLITDTQYF. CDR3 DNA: TGTGCCAGCAGTGCACCGGGACTCATCACAGATACGCAGTATTTT.

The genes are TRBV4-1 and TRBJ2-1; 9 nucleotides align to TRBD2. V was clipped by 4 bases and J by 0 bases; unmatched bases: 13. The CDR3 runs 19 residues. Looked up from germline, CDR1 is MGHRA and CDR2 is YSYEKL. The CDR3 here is CASSPPKAGGTSSYNEQFF. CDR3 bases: TGCGCCAGCAGCCCTCCGAAAGCGGGGGGCACGAGCTCCTACAATGAGCAGTTCTTC.

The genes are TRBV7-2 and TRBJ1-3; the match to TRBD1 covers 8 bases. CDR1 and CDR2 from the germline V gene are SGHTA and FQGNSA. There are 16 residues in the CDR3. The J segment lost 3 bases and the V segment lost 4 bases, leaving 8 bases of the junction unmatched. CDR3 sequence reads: CASSSRRTGHGNTIYF. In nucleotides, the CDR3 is TGTGCCAGCAGCTCAAGAAGGACAGGGCATGGAAACACCATATATTTT.

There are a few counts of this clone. This CDR3 is CASSRDFNEQFF. Here the CDR3 DNA reads TGTGCCAGCAGTCGGGACTTCAATGAGCAGTTCTTC. The chain recombines TRBV27 with TRBJ2-1; a weak D match, TRBD2 (6 bases). Trimming pared 5 bases from V and 6 bases from J, leaving 8 bases between. The germline gives CDR1 MNHEY, CDR2 SMNVEV (reference sequence). The CDR3 totals 12 residues.

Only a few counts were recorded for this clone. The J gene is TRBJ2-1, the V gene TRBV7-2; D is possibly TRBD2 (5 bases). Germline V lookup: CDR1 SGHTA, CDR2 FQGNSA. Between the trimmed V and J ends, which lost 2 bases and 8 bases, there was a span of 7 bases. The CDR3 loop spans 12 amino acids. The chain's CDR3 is CASSLFGDEQFF. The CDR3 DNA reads TGTGCCAGCAGCTTATTCGGGGATGAGCAGTTCTTC.

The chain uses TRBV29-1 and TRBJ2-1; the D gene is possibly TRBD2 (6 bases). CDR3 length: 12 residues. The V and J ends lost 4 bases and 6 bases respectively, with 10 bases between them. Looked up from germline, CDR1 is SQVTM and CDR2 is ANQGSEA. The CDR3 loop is CSVGLAFNEQFF. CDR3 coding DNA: TGCAGCGTTGGGCTAGCGTTCAATGAGCAGTTCTTC.

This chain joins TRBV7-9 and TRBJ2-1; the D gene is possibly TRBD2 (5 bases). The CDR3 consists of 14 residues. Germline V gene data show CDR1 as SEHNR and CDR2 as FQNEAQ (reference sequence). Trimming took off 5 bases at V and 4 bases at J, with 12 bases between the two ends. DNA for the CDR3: TGTGCCAGCAGCCCTGCCGGGGTTTACAATGAGCAGTTCTTC. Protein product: CASSPAGVYNEQFF.

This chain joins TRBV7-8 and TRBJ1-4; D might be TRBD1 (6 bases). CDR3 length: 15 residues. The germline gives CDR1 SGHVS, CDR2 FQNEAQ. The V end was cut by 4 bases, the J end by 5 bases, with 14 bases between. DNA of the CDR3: TGTGCCAGCAGCTCCCCCGGGCAGGGGAATGAAAAACTGTTTTTT. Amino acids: CASSSPGQGNEKLFF.

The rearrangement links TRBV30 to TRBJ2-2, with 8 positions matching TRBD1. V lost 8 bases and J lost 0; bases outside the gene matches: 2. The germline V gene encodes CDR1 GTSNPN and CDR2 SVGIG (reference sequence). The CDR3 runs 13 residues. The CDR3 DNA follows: TGTGCCATACAGGGGGCGAACACCGGGGAGCTGTTTTTT. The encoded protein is CAIQGANTGELFF.

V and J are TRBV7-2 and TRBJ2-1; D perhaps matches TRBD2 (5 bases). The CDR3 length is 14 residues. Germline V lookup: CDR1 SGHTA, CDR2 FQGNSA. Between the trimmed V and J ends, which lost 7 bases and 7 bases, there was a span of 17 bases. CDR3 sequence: CASTLARPRNEQFF. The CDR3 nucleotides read TGTGCCAGCACCCTAGCACGTCCGCGAAATGAGCAGTTCTTC.

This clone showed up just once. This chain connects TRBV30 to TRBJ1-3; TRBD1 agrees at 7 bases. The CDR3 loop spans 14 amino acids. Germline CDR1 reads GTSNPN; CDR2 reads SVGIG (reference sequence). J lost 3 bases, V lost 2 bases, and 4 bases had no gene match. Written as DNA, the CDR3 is TGTGCCTGGAGTACAGGGGCCTTTGGAAACACCATATATTTT. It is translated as CAWSTGAFGNTIYF.

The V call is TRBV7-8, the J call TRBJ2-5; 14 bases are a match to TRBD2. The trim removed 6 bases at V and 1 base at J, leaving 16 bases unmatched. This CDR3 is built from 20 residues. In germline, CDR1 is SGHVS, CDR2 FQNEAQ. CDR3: CASRFGLAGGSTAFQETQYF. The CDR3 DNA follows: TGTGCCAGCAGGTTTGGACTAGCGGGGGGTAGTACGGCCTTCCAAGAGACCCAGTACTTC.

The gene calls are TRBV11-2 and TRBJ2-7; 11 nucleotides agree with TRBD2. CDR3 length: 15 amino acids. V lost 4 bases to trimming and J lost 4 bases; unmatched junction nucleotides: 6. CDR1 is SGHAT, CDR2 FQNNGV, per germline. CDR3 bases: TGTGCCAGCAGCTCGGGGCCTAGCGGGAGGTACGAGCAGTACTTC. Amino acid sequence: CASSSGPSGRYEQYF. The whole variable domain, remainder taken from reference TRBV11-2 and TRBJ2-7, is EAGVAQSPRYKIIEKRQSVAFWCNPISGHATLYWYQQILGQGPKLLIQFQNNGVVDDSQLPKDRFSAERLKGVDSTLKIQPAKLEDSAVYLCASSSGPSGRYEQYFGPGTRLTVT.

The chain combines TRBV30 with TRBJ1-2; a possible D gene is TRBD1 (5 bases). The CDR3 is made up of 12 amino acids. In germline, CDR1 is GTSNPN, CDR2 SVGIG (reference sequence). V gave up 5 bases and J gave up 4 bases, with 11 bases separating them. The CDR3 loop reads CAWQGFAYGYTF. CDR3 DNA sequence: TGTGCCTGGCAGGGTTTTGCCTATGGCTACACCTTC.

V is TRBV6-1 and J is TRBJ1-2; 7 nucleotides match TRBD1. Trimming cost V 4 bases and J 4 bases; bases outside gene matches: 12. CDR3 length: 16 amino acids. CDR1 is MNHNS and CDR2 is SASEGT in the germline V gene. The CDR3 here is CASSVKTGLRVYGYTF. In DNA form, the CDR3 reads TGTGCCAGCAGTGTAAAGACAGGGTTGAGGGTCTATGGCTACACCTTC.

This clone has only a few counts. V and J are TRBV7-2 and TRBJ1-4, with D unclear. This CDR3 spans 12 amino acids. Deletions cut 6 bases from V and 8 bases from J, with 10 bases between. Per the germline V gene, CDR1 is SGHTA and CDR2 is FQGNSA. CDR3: CASSLTREKLFF. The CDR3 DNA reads TGTGCCAGCAGTCTGACACGGGAAAAACTGTTTTTT.

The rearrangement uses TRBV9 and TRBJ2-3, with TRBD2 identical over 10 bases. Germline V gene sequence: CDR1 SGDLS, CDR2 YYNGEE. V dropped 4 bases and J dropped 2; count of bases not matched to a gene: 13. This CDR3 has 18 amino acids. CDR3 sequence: CASSPSLAGVFLTDTQYF. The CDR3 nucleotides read TGTGCCAGCAGCCCCAGTCTAGCGGGGGTGTTCCTCACAGATACGCAGTATTTT.

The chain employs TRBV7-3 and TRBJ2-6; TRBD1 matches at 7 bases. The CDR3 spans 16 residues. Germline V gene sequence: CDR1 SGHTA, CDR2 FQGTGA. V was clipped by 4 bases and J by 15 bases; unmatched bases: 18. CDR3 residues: CASSSMGQSGRYPLTF. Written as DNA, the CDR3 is TGTGCCAGCAGCTCGATGGGACAGTCTGGCCGTTACCCCCTGACTTTC.